This T cell receptor beta chain was documented in a study of blood T cell repertoires in COVID-19. As for the study in general: Sites across the United States, Italy and Spain contributed samples from acute and convalescent COVID-19.

In the study's own analysis: How many nucleated cells were present was estimated from reference gene primer amplification. The protocol was immunoSEQ multiplex PCR, while the TCRdb copy is restricted to in-frame clones and leaves out a portion. From that table come the V and J calls and clone size; the DNA was used to work out D and trimming. The table records about 270,000 clones, over 70% of them present only once. Germline V gene lookup returns CDR1 SGHRS and CDR2 YFSETQ. V was clipped by 4 bases and J by 5 bases; unmatched bases: 8. This CDR3 is 14 amino acids long. This sequence was found in an elderly man with acute or convalescent COVID-19. The chain links TRBV5-1 to TRBJ2-7; the match to TRBD2 covers 8 bases. The material sequenced was peripheral blood. CDR3 nucleotide sequence: TGCGCCAGCAGCCCCGGGACTAGACTCCACGAGCAGTACTTC. Amino acid sequence: CASSPGTRLHEQYF.